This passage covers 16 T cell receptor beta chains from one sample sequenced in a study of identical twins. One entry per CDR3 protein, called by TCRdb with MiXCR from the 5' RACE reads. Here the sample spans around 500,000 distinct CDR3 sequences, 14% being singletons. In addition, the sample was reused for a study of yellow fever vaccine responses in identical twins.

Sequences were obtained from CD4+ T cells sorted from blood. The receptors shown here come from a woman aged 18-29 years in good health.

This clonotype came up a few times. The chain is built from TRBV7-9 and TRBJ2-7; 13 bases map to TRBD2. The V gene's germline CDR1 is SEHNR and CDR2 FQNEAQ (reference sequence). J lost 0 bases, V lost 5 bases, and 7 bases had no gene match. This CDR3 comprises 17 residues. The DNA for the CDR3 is TGTGCCAGCAGCCTCGGACTAGCGGGGGTTACCTCCTACGAGCAGTACTTC. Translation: CASSLGLAGVTSYEQYF.

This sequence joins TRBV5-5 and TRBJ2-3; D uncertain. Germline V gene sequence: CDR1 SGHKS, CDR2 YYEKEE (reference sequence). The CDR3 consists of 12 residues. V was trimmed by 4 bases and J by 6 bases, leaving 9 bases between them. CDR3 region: CASSVPRDTQYF. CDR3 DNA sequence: TGTGCCAGCAGCGTACCCCGGGATACGCAGTATTTT.

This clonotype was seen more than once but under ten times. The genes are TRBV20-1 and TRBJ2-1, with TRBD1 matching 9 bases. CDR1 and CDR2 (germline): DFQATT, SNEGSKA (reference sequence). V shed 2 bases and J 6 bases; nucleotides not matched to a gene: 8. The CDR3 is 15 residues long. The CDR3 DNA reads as TGCAGTGCTAGACCTCGGACAGGGGAATTCAATGAGCAGTTCTTC. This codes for CSARPRTGEFNEQFF.

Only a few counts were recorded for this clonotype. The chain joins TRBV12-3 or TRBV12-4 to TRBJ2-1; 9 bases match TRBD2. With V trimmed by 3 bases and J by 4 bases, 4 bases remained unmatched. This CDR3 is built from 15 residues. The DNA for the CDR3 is TGTGCCAGCAGTTTGTCTAGCGGGGCATACAATGAGCAGTTCTTC. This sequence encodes CASSLSSGAYNEQFF.

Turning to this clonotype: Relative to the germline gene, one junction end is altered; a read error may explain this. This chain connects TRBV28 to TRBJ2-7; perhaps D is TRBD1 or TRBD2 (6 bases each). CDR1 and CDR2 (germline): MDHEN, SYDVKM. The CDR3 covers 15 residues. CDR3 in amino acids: CASSPGAVGNYEQNF. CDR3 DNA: TGTGCCAGCAGCCCGGGGGCCGTGGGGAACTACGAGCAGAACTTC.

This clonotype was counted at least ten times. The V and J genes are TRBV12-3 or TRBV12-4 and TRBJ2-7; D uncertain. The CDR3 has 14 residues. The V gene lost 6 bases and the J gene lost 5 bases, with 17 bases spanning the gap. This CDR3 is CASSPRPLGNEQYF. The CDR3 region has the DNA TGTGCCAGCAGCCCTCGCCCTCTAGGGAACGAGCAGTACTTC.

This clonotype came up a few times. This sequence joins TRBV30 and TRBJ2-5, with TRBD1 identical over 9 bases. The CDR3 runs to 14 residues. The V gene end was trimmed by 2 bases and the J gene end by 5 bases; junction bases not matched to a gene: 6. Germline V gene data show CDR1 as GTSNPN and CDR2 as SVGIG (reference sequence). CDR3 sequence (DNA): TGTGCCTGGAGTAAACAGGGGGCGGGTGAGACCCAGTACTTC. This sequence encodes CAWSKQGAGETQYF. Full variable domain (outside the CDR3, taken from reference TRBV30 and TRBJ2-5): SQTIHQWPATLVQPVGSPLSLECTVEGTSNPNLYWYRQAAGRGLQLLFYSVGIGQISSEVPQNLSASRPQDRQFILSSKKLLLSDSGFYLCAWSKQGAGETQYFGPGTRLLVL.

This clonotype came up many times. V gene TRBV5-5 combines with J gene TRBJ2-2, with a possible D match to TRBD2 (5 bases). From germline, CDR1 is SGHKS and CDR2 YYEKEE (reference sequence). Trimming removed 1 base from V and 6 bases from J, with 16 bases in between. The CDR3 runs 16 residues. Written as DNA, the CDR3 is TGTGCCAGCAGCTTGCGAGCGGATTCTATCCCCGGGGAGCTGTTTTTT. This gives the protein CASSLRADSIPGELFF.

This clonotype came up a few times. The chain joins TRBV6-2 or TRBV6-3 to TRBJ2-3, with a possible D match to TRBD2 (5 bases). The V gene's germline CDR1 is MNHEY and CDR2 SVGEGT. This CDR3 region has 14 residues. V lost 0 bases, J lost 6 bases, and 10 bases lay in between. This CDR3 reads CASSYSELVDTQYF. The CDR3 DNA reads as TGTGCCAGCAGTTACTCGGAACTAGTGGATACGCAGTATTTT.

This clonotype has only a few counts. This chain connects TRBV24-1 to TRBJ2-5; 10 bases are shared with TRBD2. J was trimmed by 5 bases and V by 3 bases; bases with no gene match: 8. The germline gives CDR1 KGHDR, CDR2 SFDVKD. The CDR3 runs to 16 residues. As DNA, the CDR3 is TGTGCCACCAGTGATCCCGGAGCGGGAGGGTTGGAGACCCAGTACTTC. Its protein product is CATSDPGAGGLETQYF.

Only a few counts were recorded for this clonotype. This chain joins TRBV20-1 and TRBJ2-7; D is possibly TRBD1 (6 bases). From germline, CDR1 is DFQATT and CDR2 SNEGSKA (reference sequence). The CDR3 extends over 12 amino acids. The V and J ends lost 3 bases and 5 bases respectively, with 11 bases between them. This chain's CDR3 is CSASQGSHEQYF. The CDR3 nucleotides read TGCAGTGCTAGCCAGGGGAGCCACGAGCAGTACTTC.

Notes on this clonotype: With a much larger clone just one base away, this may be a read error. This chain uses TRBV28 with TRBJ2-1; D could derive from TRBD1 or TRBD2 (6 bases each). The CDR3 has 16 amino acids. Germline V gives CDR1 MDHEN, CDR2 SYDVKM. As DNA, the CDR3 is TGTGCCAGCAAACCGAGGGGGGAGGCCTCCTACAATGTGCAGTTCTTC. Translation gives CASKPRGEASYNVQFF.

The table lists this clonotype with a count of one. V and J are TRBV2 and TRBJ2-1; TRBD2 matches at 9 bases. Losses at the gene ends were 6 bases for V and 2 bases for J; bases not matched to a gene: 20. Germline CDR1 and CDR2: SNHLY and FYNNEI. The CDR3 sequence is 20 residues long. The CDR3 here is CASRANKRGAPFAAYNEQFF. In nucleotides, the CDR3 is TGTGCCAGCAGGGCTAATAAGCGGGGGGCTCCCTTTGCTGCCTACAATGAGCAGTTCTTC.

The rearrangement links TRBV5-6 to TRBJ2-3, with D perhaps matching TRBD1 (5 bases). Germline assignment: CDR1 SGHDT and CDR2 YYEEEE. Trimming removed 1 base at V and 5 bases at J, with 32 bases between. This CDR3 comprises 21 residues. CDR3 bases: TGTGCCAGCAGCTTGAGGTTGTTGGGGCAGCCGCGCCGACTCCTCAAAGATACGCAGTATTTT. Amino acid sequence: CASSLRLLGQPRRLLKDTQYF.

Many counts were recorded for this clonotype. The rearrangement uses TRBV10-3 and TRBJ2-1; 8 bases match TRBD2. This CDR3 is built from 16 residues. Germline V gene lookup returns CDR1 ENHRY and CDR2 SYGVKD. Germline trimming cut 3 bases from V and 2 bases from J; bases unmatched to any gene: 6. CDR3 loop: CAISDLAGGAYNEQFF. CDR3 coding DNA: TGTGCCATCAGTGACCTTGCGGGAGGAGCCTACAATGAGCAGTTCTTC.

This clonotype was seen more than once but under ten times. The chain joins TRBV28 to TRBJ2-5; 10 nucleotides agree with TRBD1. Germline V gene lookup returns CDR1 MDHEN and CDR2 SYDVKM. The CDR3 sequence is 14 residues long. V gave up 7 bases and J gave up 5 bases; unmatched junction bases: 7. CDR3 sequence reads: CASKGQGTAETQYF. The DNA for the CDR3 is TGTGCCAGCAAGGGACAGGGGACGGCGGAGACCCAGTACTTC.